This note documents a single T cell receptor beta chain sequence. Its antigen is still unknown. This sample was taken from a study of T cell responses to AZD1222 COVID-19 vaccine. At the level of the study: Pooling covered second doses at about 4 or about 12 weeks. Study-wide results and caveats: Once two AZD1222 doses were given, Spike-specific TCR breadth and depth went up. Seropositive at baseline were only a handful of AZD1222 recipients. Most donors were white British, females outnumbered males, and clonal diversity was possibly underestimated.

The method was immunoSEQ multiplex PCR; TCRdb's version includes in-frame clones alone and lacks a portion of them. The repertoire holds about 140,000 clones, with 85% to 95% as singletons. There are 13 residues in the CDR3. From germline, CDR1 is GTSNPN and CDR2 SVGIG (reference sequence). The V end lost 2 bases, the J end lost 1 base, and 8 bases lay between the germline ends. The specimen was peripheral blood, collected on day 0 of AZD1222 vaccination. This TCR derives from an adult in good health. This chain links TRBV30 with TRBJ1-1; D unresolved. CDR3 coding DNA: TGTGCCTGGAGTACCAGACCGAACACTGAAGCTTTCTTT. It yields the protein CAWSTRPNTEAFF. The full variable domain, rest sourced from reference TRBV30 and TRBJ1-1, is SQTIHQWPATLVQPVGSPLSLECTVEGTSNPNLYWYRQAAGRGLQLLFYSVGIGQISSEVPQNLSASRPQDRQFILSSKKLLLSDSGFYLCAWSTRPNTEAFFGQGTRLTVV.